The 32 T cell receptor beta chains listed next were all sequenced from one sample in a study of identical twins. Each CDR3 protein gets one entry after TCRdb re-called the 5' RACE reads with MiXCR. Of fewer than 250,000 distinct CDR3 sequences listed, around 6.8% are singletons. The same data also went into a second study, on yellow fever vaccine responses in identical twins.

The sample taken for sequencing was memory (CD45RO+) T cells sorted from blood. These receptors originate from a woman aged 18-35 years in good health.

This clonotype appeared a few times. This chain connects TRBV18 to TRBJ2-7, with 10 bases lining up with TRBD1. Per the germline V gene, CDR1 is KGHSH and CDR2 is LQKENI. This CDR3 spans 19 amino acids. J gave up 3 bases and V 3 bases, and 17 bases lay outside the gene matches. The CDR3 is CASSPSPGTGAESFYEQYF. CDR3 DNA sequence: TGTGCCAGCTCACCCAGTCCCGGGACAGGGGCCGAAAGTTTCTACGAGCAGTACTTC.

The J gene is TRBJ2-6, the V gene TRBV7-2, with a weak D call TRBD2 (5 bases). Trimming stripped 7 bases from V and 0 bases from J, with 10 bases between. The CDR3 is 15 residues long. Germline CDR1 is SGHTA and CDR2 is FQGNSA. The CDR3 DNA follows: TGTGCCAGCATTCCAGGAGGCTCTGGGGCCAACGTCCTGACTTTC. The encoded protein is CASIPGGSGANVLTF.

The DNA for the CDR3 is TGCAGCGTTGAAGATAGTCGGGGATTGGCTAACTATGGCTACACCTTC. The encoded protein is CSVEDSRGLANYGYTF. The chain recombines TRBV29-1 with TRBJ1-2; D is uncertain. Germline CDR1 is SQVTM and CDR2 is ANQGSEA. CDR3 length equals 16 residues. Trimming took 0 bases from V and 0 from J, leaving 14 bases between them.

This clonotype was observed a few times. The chain has TRBV2 and TRBJ2-7; TRBD1 aligns across 9 bases. Germline values: CDR1 SNHLY, CDR2 FYNNEI. This CDR3 has 12 amino acids. Trimming took 7 bases from V and 5 from J; bases not matched to a gene: 3. CDR3 loop: CASKDRGNEQYF. As DNA, the CDR3 is TGTGCCAGCAAGGACAGGGGTAACGAGCAGTACTTC. Variable domain in full (rest from reference TRBV2 and TRBJ2-7): EPEVTQTPSHQVTQMGQEVILRCVPISNHLYFYWYRQILGQKVEFLVSFYNNEISEKSEIFDDQFSVERPDGSNFTLKIRSTKLEDSAMYFCASKDRGNEQYFGPGTRLTVT.

This clonotype came up a few times. The V and J genes are TRBV11-2 and TRBJ2-1; D possibly matches TRBD1 or TRBD2 (5 bases each). V was shortened by 1 base and J by 5 bases, with 12 bases between the two germline ends. The CDR3 is 15 residues long. CDR1 is SGHAT, CDR2 FQNNGV, per germline. CDR3 sequence: CASSLGGTTNNEQFF. Here the CDR3 DNA reads TGTGCCAGCAGCTTAGGGGGGACCACCAACAATGAGCAGTTCTTC.

This clonotype came up a few times. The rearrangement uses TRBV13 and TRBJ1-1; D perhaps matches TRBD1 (6 bases). Trimming took 5 bases from V and 5 from J, leaving 21 bases between them. Germline-derived CDR1 and CDR2 are PRHDT and FYEKMQ (reference sequence). This CDR3 comprises 16 residues. Here the CDR3 DNA reads TGTGCCAGCAGCCACCGATGGACCGGGGGGCGAACTGAAGCTTTCTTT. Protein sequence: CASSHRWTGGRTEAFF.

The chain uses TRBV7-2 and TRBJ2-5, with D possibly being TRBD1 (6 bases). The CDR3 loop spans 14 amino acids. Germline CDR1 SGHTA, CDR2 FQGNSA. The V end was cut by 1 base, the J end by 8 bases, with 14 bases between. CDR3 in DNA: TGTGCCAGCAGCTTAGATCCCCAACAGGGAACCCAGTACTTC. It yields the protein CASSLDPQQGTQYF.

In the case of this clonotype: A read error is possible here, since a much larger clone lies one base away. The CDR3 DNA reads as TGCAGCGTTGAGGGTGGAGGCACCCGGGAGCTGTTTTTT. It encodes CSVEGGGTRELFF. This chain uses TRBV29-1 with TRBJ2-2; possible D gene TRBD2, 5 bases. The CDR3 spans 13 residues. From germline, CDR1 is SQVTM and CDR2 ANQGSEA.

The V call is TRBV28, the J call TRBJ1-2, with a possible D match to TRBD1 (5 bases). V lost 7 bases and J lost 1, with 16 bases in between. CDR1 and CDR2 (germline): MDHEN, SYDVKM. The CDR3 is 15 residues long. As DNA, the CDR3 is TGTGCCAGCACCCCGACTGGGGGTATTAACTATGGCTACACCTTC. Its translation: CASTPTGGINYGYTF.

The gene calls are TRBV20-1 and TRBJ1-1, with D possibly TRBD1 on 6 matching bases. Trimming shortened V by 1 base and J by 4 bases, and 19 bases separated the two germline ends. The germline gives CDR1 DFQATT, CDR2 SNEGSKA (reference sequence). The CDR3 consists of 16 residues. CDR3 loop: CSARVKNGGTGTEAFF. CDR3 nucleotide sequence: TGCAGTGCTAGAGTTAAGAACGGGGGCACGGGCACTGAAGCTTTCTTT.

This clonotype was recorded at least ten times. V and J are TRBV12-3 or TRBV12-4 and TRBJ2-1; D remains ambiguous. The CDR3 runs to 12 residues. V lost 5 bases and J 5 bases, leaving 7 bases between the germline ends. For the CDR3, the DNA is TGTGCCAGCAGTCCGATTAACAATGAGCAGTTCTTC. Protein product: CASSPINNEQFF.

This clonotype was seen only a few times. The CDR3: CATSDPRWGLDVRGGELFF. In DNA form, the CDR3 reads TGTGCCACCAGTGATCCTAGATGGGGACTAGACGTAAGGGGCGGGGAGCTGTTTTTT. The chain carries TRBV24-1 and TRBJ2-2; 8 positions agree with TRBD2. Germline CDR1 is KGHDR and CDR2 is SFDVKD. V was pared by 3 bases and J by 7 bases, with 18 bases of the junction left unmatched. The CDR3 loop spans 19 amino acids.

This clonotype came up a few times. The V call is TRBV2, the J call TRBJ2-5; 9 nucleotides match TRBD2. The ends lost 4 bases at V and 5 bases at J; junction bases unmatched: 14. The CDR3 has 17 residues. Germline V gene lookup returns CDR1 SNHLY and CDR2 FYNNEI. CDR3 protein: CASSGGSSGRTGETQYF. CDR3 nucleotide sequence: TGTGCCAGCAGTGGGGGAAGTAGCGGGAGAACCGGCGAGACCCAGTACTTC.

This clonotype has a handful of counts. This rearrangement joins TRBV10-2 to TRBJ1-3, with D perhaps TRBD1 (5 bases). V lost 11 bases and J lost 4, with 15 bases in between. The V gene's germline CDR1 is WSHSY and CDR2 SAAADI. The CDR3 consists of 13 residues. The CDR3: CAAGSEKGNTIYF. CDR3 coding DNA: TGCGCCGCAGGGTCCGAGAAGGGAAACACCATATATTTT.

This chain links TRBV29-1 with TRBJ2-4; 10 nucleotides align to TRBD1. With 7 bases clipped from V and 7 bases from J, the junction kept 1 base outside the gene matches. The germline CDR1 and CDR2 sequences are SQVTM and ANQGSEA. This CDR3 contains 11 residues. The CDR3 spells CSADRGNIQYF. The CDR3 region has the DNA TGCAGCGCGGACAGGGGGAACATTCAGTACTTC.

This clonotype was counted ten times or more. This rearrangement joins TRBV9 to TRBJ2-3, with TRBD2 identical over 12 bases. V trimming: 1 base; J trimming: 5 bases; junction bases outside the gene matches: 11. The germline V gene has CDR1 SGDLS and CDR2 YYNGEE. This CDR3 comprises 18 residues. The CDR3 bases are TGTGCCAGCAGCGTAACCGTGACTAGCGGGAGCCGGGGAGATACGCAGTATTTT. It is translated as CASSVTVTSGSRGDTQYF.

This clonotype has ten or more counts. This chain uses TRBV7-9 with TRBJ2-1, with D perhaps TRBD1 (5 bases). This CDR3 is 14 amino acids long. Germline V gives CDR1 SEHNR, CDR2 FQNEAQ (reference sequence). The ends were cut back, 6 bases at V and 0 bases at J, with 9 bases in the middle. The DNA for the CDR3 is TGTGCCAGCAGGCGACAGAGCTCCTACAATGAGCAGTTCTTC. It encodes CASRRQSSYNEQFF.

This clonotype has a handful of counts. The chain couples TRBV7-8 to TRBJ2-3; D remains unclear. Between the trimmed V and J ends, which lost 1 base and 4 bases, there was a span of 6 bases. The CDR3 runs 13 residues. Germline CDR1 SGHVS, CDR2 FQNEAQ. As DNA, the CDR3 is TGTGCCAGCAGCTTAGGCCCCTCAGATACGCAGTATTTT. This gives the protein CASSLGPSDTQYF.

V and J are TRBV30 and TRBJ2-7; 7 nucleotides align to TRBD1. This CDR3 is 12 amino acids long. Germline V gives CDR1 GTSNPN, CDR2 SVGIG (reference sequence). V shed 3 bases, J shed 5 bases, and the junction held 4 bases outside the gene matches. The CDR3 sequence: CAWSPDRDEQYF. The CDR3 region has the DNA TGTGCCTGGAGCCCCGACAGGGACGAGCAGTACTTC. The full variable domain, completed using reference TRBV30 and TRBJ2-7, is SQTIHQWPATLVQPVGSPLSLECTVEGTSNPNLYWYRQAAGRGLQLLFYSVGIGQISSEVPQNLSASRPQDRQFILSSKKLLLSDSGFYLCAWSPDRDEQYFGPGTRLTVT.

The chain combines TRBV7-2 with TRBJ2-7, with 9 bases fitting TRBD1. V dropped 5 bases and J dropped 3; count of bases not matched to a gene: 5. This CDR3 contains 14 residues. The germline CDR1 and CDR2 sequences are SGHTA and FQGNSA. The CDR3 region has the DNA TGTGCCAGCAGCCGCCAGACAGGGGGCTACGAGCAGTACTTC. It encodes CASSRQTGGYEQYF.

This clonotype showed up many times. One end of the junction is discordant with germline, which a read error may explain. The chain employs TRBV7-7 and TRBJ2-2; D remains ambiguous. CDR3 length: 15 residues. Per the germline V gene, CDR1 is SSHAT and CDR2 is FNYEAQ (reference sequence). DNA for the CDR3: TGTGCTAGCAGCTTAGCAGTAGGGTACACCGGGGAGCTGTTTTTT. Translated: CASSLAVGYTGELFF.

The chain employs TRBV7-2 and TRBJ2-3; no definite D call. The CDR3 spans 13 residues. V dropped 3 bases and J dropped 6 bases, with 10 bases sitting between them. The germline CDR1 and CDR2 sequences are SGHTA and FQGNSA. The CDR3 here is CASSFERSDTQYF. DNA for the CDR3: TGTGCCAGCAGCTTTGAACGGAGCGATACGCAGTATTTT.

The rearrangement joins TRBV28 to TRBJ2-1, with 11 bases aligning to TRBD2. Germline V lookup: CDR1 MDHEN, CDR2 SYDVKM. The V segment lost 6 bases and the J segment 9 bases; nucleotides outside the gene matches: 16. This CDR3 has 17 amino acids. The CDR3 sequence is CASSPDTIAGGLGEQFF. Written as DNA, the CDR3 is TGTGCCAGCAGCCCGGATACAATAGCGGGAGGGCTTGGTGAGCAGTTCTTC.

At least ten counts were recorded for this clonotype. This rearrangement joins TRBV5-6 to TRBJ2-5; 8 bases are a match to TRBD1. Germline CDR1 reads SGHDT; CDR2 reads YYEEEE. With V trimmed by 2 bases and J by 5 bases, 11 bases remained unmatched. The length of the CDR3 is 16 residues. The DNA for the CDR3 is TGTGCCAGCAGCTTAAGGGACAGGTCTTTAGGGGAGACCCAGTACTTC. It codes for CASSLRDRSLGETQYF.

This clonotype was seen a few times. The V and J genes are TRBV7-3 and TRBJ2-1, with 14 nucleotides matching TRBD2. CDR1 is SGHTA, CDR2 FQGTGA, per germline. The CDR3 runs 15 residues. V was pared by 4 bases and J by 7 bases, with 3 bases of the junction left unmatched. The CDR3 is CASSSGTSGRNEQFF. The CDR3 coding sequence is TGTGCCAGCAGCTCTGGGACTAGCGGGAGAAATGAGCAGTTCTTC.

This clonotype was seen at least ten times. The chain employs TRBV7-9 and TRBJ1-4; D is undetermined. Trimming removed 5 bases from V and 5 bases from J, with 15 bases in between. Per the germline V gene, CDR1 is SEHNR and CDR2 is FQNEAQ (reference sequence). The CDR3 sequence is 15 residues long. The CDR3 here is CASSEKRLQNEKLFF. The CDR3 nucleotides read TGTGCCAGCAGCGAAAAACGGCTTCAAAATGAAAAACTGTTTTTT.

This clonotype was seen many times. V is TRBV9 and J is TRBJ2-2; D perhaps matches TRBD2 (7 bases). Trimming cost V 4 bases and J 7 bases, with 17 bases left between them. CDR1 is SGDLS, CDR2 YYNGEE, per germline. This CDR3 comprises 15 residues. In nucleotides, the CDR3 is TGTGCCAGCAGCCCACAAGGGGGGGATCACGGGGAGCTGTTTTTT. As protein: CASSPQGGDHGELFF.

This clonotype has ten or more counts. The V call is TRBV7-9, the J call TRBJ2-7; D is ambiguous. From germline, CDR1 is SEHNR and CDR2 FQNEAQ (reference sequence). Trimming took off 1 base at V and 7 bases at J, with 2 bases between the two ends. This CDR3 is 10 amino acids long. As DNA, the CDR3 is TGTGCCAGCAGCTTAGTTGAGCAGTACTTC. It specifies CASSLVEQYF.

Notes on this clonotype: This could be a read error, since a much larger clone is one nucleotide away. The chain combines TRBV15 with TRBJ2-3; D possibly uses TRBD1 or TRBD2 (5 bases each). In germline, CDR1 is LNHNV, CDR2 YYDKDF (reference sequence). Trimming took off 8 bases at V and 0 bases at J, with 6 bases between the two ends. The CDR3 has 12 amino acids. The CDR3, as DNA: TGTGCCACCGAGGGGAGCACAGATACGCAGTATTTT. It encodes CATEGSTDTQYF.

This clonotype was seen a few times. The V call is TRBV28, the J call TRBJ2-7; TRBD2 agrees at 9 bases. Germline loops: CDR1 MDHEN, CDR2 SYDVKM. This CDR3 is 17 amino acids long. V was clipped by 3 bases and J by 4 bases; unmatched bases: 13. CDR3 protein: CASSLLAGGPSSYEQYF. CDR3 DNA sequence: TGTGCCAGCAGTTTGTTGGCGGGAGGGCCTTCATCTTACGAGCAGTACTTC.

This clonotype was found a few times. The V and J genes are TRBV25-1 and TRBJ2-1, with D hard to call. CDR3 length: 14 residues. V was shortened by 3 bases and J by 7 bases, with 13 bases between the two germline ends. Germline CDR1 reads MGHDK; CDR2 reads SYGVNS. The CDR3 coding sequence is TGTGCCAGCAGTGAGTCCCGGGTAGTAAATGAGCAGTTCTTC. It encodes CASSESRVVNEQFF.

The chain has TRBV6-2 or TRBV6-3 and TRBJ2-7; D remains unclear. Trimming took off 8 bases at V and 6 bases at J, with 14 bases between the two ends. Germline lookup yields CDR1 MNHEY and CDR2 SVGEGT. There are 12 residues in the CDR3. The CDR3 loop is CASGLLGLEQYF. The CDR3 coding sequence is TGTGCCAGCGGCCTCCTGGGTCTCGAGCAGTACTTC.